The 24 T cell receptor beta chains presented below share a single source sample, sequenced in a study of shared clonotypes between healthy human individuals. Data came from immunoSEQ multiplex PCR; TCRdb stores just in-frame clones and leaves some out. This table holds about 2.4 million clones, roughly 93% found once. Sequencing was performed on naive CD4+ T cells from PBMCs. Subset specified: CD45RA+ positively selected. Receptors were obtained from a young man in good health. Some clones in this sample may be carry-over from other donors' samples.

The gene calls are TRBV28 and TRBJ1-3; D is ambiguous. Germline V gives CDR1 MDHEN, CDR2 SYDVKM. The length of the CDR3 is 17 residues. The V and J ends lost 5 bases and 0 bases respectively, with 17 bases between them. The CDR3 reads CASSPPRVFSSGNTIYF. The CDR3, as DNA: TGTGCCAGCAGTCCCCCTAGAGTATTTAGCTCTGGAAACACCATATATTTT.

The chain carries TRBV28 and TRBJ2-5, with D perhaps given as TRBD1 or TRBD2 (7 bases each). Germline V lookup: CDR1 MDHEN, CDR2 SYDVKM. This CDR3 comprises 17 residues. The V gene lost 6 bases and the J gene lost 6 bases, with 26 bases spanning the gap. The CDR3 coding sequence is TGTGCCAGCAGGCCACCTTCTAGCGGAAGGGGGCTAAAGACCCAGTACTTC. Translating it yields CASRPPSSGRGLKTQYF.

With respect to this clone: Other DNA sequences in the same sample also yield this CDR3. This chain uses TRBV28 with TRBJ1-5, with D unresolved. The germline CDR1 and CDR2 sequences are MDHEN and SYDVKM. V lost 5 bases and J 6 bases, leaving 5 bases between the germline ends. The CDR3 runs 11 residues. The CDR3 DNA follows: TGTGCCAGCAGTCCGAGTCAGCCCCAGCATTTT. It translates to CASSPSQPQHF.

The rearrangement uses TRBV7-6 and TRBJ1-4; 10 bases map to TRBD1. This CDR3 comprises 16 residues. Germline CDR1 reads SGHVS; CDR2 reads FNYEAQ. V shed 2 bases, J shed 6 bases, and the junction held 6 bases outside the gene matches. The CDR3 loop reads CASSLSDRGRDEKLFF. Here the CDR3 DNA reads TGTGCCAGCAGCTTATCCGACAGGGGGCGCGATGAAAAACTGTTTTTT.

The genes are TRBV7-8 and TRBJ2-1; no clear D. V lost 4 bases, J lost 9 bases, and 16 bases lay in between. The germline gives CDR1 SGHVS, CDR2 FQNEAQ. The CDR3 has 14 residues. Written as DNA, the CDR3 is TGTGCCAGCAGCTCGGGCCACGGTCTTCGTGAGCAGTTCTTC. It yields the protein CASSSGHGLREQFF.

The V call is TRBV18, the J call TRBJ1-3; D unresolved. From germline, CDR1 is KGHSH and CDR2 LQKENI. V shed 3 bases and J shed 0 bases, with 12 bases lying between them. The CDR3 contains 16 residues. DNA of the CDR3: TGTGCCAGCTCACCTGGTGTAAGGCTCTCTGGAAACACCATATATTTT. It codes for CASSPGVRLSGNTIYF.

The chain couples TRBV18 to TRBJ1-5, with D unresolved. The CDR3 consists of 14 residues. Looked up from germline, CDR1 is KGHSH and CDR2 is LQKENI. V was clipped by 3 bases and J by 7 bases, with 13 bases between them. Written as DNA, the CDR3 is TGTGCCAGCTCACCCTCGGACTCGGCCCAGCCCCAGCATTTT. Translating gives CASSPSDSAQPQHF.

The V and J genes are TRBV30 and TRBJ2-3, with 12 bases that match TRBD2. Germline CDR1 GTSNPN, CDR2 SVGIG (reference sequence). There are 16 residues in the CDR3. J lost 1 base, V lost 3 bases, and 5 bases had no gene match. In nucleotides, the CDR3 is TGTGCCTGGAGCAAACGACTAGCGGGGGGCACAGATACGCAGTATTTT. Its translation is CAWSKRLAGGTDTQYF.

The gene calls are TRBV30 and TRBJ1-3, with D perhaps TRBD1 (6 bases). V lost 6 bases, J lost 0 bases, and 15 bases lay in between. This CDR3 is 15 amino acids long. The V gene's germline CDR1 is GTSNPN and CDR2 SVGIG (reference sequence). This CDR3 is CACSIGGHSGNTIYF. The CDR3 nucleotides are TGTGCCTGCAGTATAGGGGGGCACTCTGGAAACACCATATATTTT.

The chain recombines TRBV5-1 with TRBJ2-7; D gene ambiguous. Germline values: CDR1 SGHRS, CDR2 YFSETQ. This CDR3 contains 16 residues. Trimming removed 0 bases at V and 2 bases at J, with 15 bases between. CDR3 sequence: CASSLAVRTFTYEQYF. The CDR3 DNA reads as TGCGCCAGCAGCTTGGCGGTTAGAACCTTTACCTACGAGCAGTACTTC.

The chain is built from TRBV11-2 and TRBJ2-5; TRBD1 might be the D (5 bases). Germline values: CDR1 SGHAT, CDR2 FQNNGV. Trimming cost V 7 bases and J 4 bases, with 16 bases left between them. The CDR3 totals 14 residues. CDR3 nucleotide sequence: TGTGCCAGCAACGCGCCGTCAAGGGGAGAGACCCAGTACTTC. Translating gives CASNAPSRGETQYF.

The chain combines TRBV11-3 with TRBJ1-2, with a weak D call TRBD1 (6 bases). This CDR3 comprises 15 residues. V lost 5 bases and J 4 bases, leaving 17 bases between the germline ends. CDR1 and CDR2 from the germline V gene are SGHNT and YENEEA. CDR3 in amino acids: CASSPSAGRGYGYTF. The CDR3 nucleotides read TGTGCCAGCAGCCCCAGTGCGGGCAGGGGCTATGGCTACACCTTC.

This chain joins TRBV30 and TRBJ2-5, with TRBD2 as a possible D gene (6 bases). This CDR3 has 13 residues. The V and J ends lost 3 bases and 7 bases respectively, with 15 bases between them. The germline CDR1 and CDR2 sequences are GTSNPN and SVGIG (reference sequence). CDR3 loop: CAWRWGVWGTQYF. DNA for the CDR3: TGTGCCTGGAGATGGGGGGTGTGGGGGACCCAGTACTTC.

The V gene is TRBV7-9, the J gene TRBJ2-1, with 7 bases lining up with TRBD1. V shed 3 bases and J 6 bases; nucleotides not matched to a gene: 8. The V gene's germline CDR1 is SEHNR and CDR2 FQNEAQ (reference sequence). This CDR3 has 15 amino acids. Here the CDR3 DNA reads TGTGCCAGCAGCTTCGCCGGGACAGTCGCCAATGAGCAGTTCTTC. Its translation is CASSFAGTVANEQFF.

The chain recombines TRBV19 with TRBJ2-7; D is possibly TRBD1 (5 bases). Trimming shortened V by 4 bases and J by 0 bases, and 19 bases separated the two germline ends. This CDR3 region has 17 residues. Germline CDR1 reads LNHDA; CDR2 reads SQIVND (reference sequence). The CDR3 bases are TGTGCCAGTAGTACCTCTGGAACAGGCCCGAGCTCCTACGAGCAGTACTTC. Translation gives CASSTSGTGPSSYEQYF. The complete variable domain, with remaining parts taken from reference TRBV19 and TRBJ2-7, reads DGGITQSPKYLFRKEGQNVTLSCEQNLNHDAMYWYRQDPGQGLRLIYYSQIVNDFQKGDIAEGYSVSREKKESFPLTVTSAQKNPTAFYLCASSTSGTGPSSYEQYFGPGTRLTVT.

The J gene is TRBJ2-7, the V gene TRBV7-2; no clear D. Germline V CDR1 and CDR2: SGHTA, FQGNSA. V lost 2 bases to trimming and J lost 3 bases, with 5 bases between them. The CDR3 is 12 residues long. The CDR3 coding sequence is TGTGCCAGCAGCTTATGGGGCTACGAGCAGTACTTC. Its protein product is CASSLWGYEQYF.

This clone was seen once. This chain links TRBV15 with TRBJ1-1; a weak D match, TRBD1 (5 bases). V lost 0 bases, J lost 4 bases, and 12 bases lay in between. Germline V gives CDR1 LNHNV, CDR2 YYDKDF (reference sequence). The CDR3 consists of 15 residues. CDR3 protein: CATSRDKPGPTEAFF. CDR3 sequence (DNA): TGTGCCACCAGCAGAGATAAGCCAGGGCCCACTGAAGCTTTCTTT.

The V call is TRBV10-3, the J call TRBJ1-1; TRBD1 matches 7 bases. The ends lost 6 bases at V and 1 base at J; junction bases unmatched: 5. CDR1 is ENHRY and CDR2 is SYGVKD in the germline V gene. CDR3 size: 14 residues. The CDR3 here is CAIRPTGWNTEAFF. DNA of the CDR3: TGTGCCATCAGACCGACAGGGTGGAACACTGAAGCTTTCTTT.

The chain links TRBV30 to TRBJ1-3; D perhaps matches TRBD1 (6 bases). Deletions cut 2 bases from V and 6 bases from J, with 11 bases between. The germline V gene encodes CDR1 GTSNPN and CDR2 SVGIG (reference sequence). This CDR3 comprises 13 residues. The DNA of the CDR3 is TGTGCCTGGAGTAACGGGGGCGAAAACACCATATATTTT. Encoded protein: CAWSNGGENTIYF.

The chain carries TRBV4-3 and TRBJ2-5, with D perhaps matching TRBD1 or TRBD2 (5 bases each). Germline V CDR1 and CDR2: LGHNA, YSLEER. Trimming cost V 0 bases and J 7 bases, with 18 bases left between them. The CDR3 sequence is 16 residues long. The CDR3 here is CASSQDLAGHGGTQYF. The CDR3 DNA reads TGCGCCAGCAGCCAAGATCTAGCAGGACATGGAGGGACCCAGTACTTC.

The CDR3 nucleotides are TGTGCCAGCAGTTACTCGAACAGGGAGGTCACAGATACGCAGTATTTT. This encodes CASSYSNREVTDTQYF. The chain links TRBV6-5 to TRBJ2-3; D tentatively fits TRBD1 or TRBD2 (6 bases each). The germline V gene encodes CDR1 MNHEY and CDR2 SVGAGI. Trimming took 0 bases from V and 2 from J, leaving 12 bases between them. The CDR3 is 16 residues long.

The gene calls are TRBV19 and TRBJ2-1, with 9 bases identical to TRBD2. In germline, CDR1 is LNHDA, CDR2 SQIVND (reference sequence). The CDR3 covers 16 residues. V was clipped by 5 bases and J by 7 bases; unmatched bases: 12. CDR3 bases: TGTGCCAGTAGTTTTCCAAGTCTAGCGGGATCAAATGAGCAGTTCTTC. Encoded protein: CASSFPSLAGSNEQFF. Full variable domain (rest looked up from reference TRBV19 and TRBJ2-1): DGGITQSPKYLFRKEGQNVTLSCEQNLNHDAMYWYRQDPGQGLRLIYYSQIVNDFQKGDIAEGYSVSREKKESFPLTVTSAQKNPTAFYLCASSFPSLAGSNEQFFGPGTRLTVL.

This chain links TRBV6-4 with TRBJ2-3, with a weak D call TRBD1 (6 bases). The CDR3 length is 15 residues. Trimming pared 5 bases from V and 4 bases from J, leaving 16 bases between. Germline lookup yields CDR1 MRHNA and CDR2 SNTAGT. The CDR3 region is CASSPGQRFADTQYF. The CDR3 DNA sequence: TGTGCCAGCAGTCCCGGACAGCGGTTCGCAGATACGCAGTATTTT.

The chain carries TRBV11-3 and TRBJ2-3, with D possibly called TRBD1 or TRBD2 (5 bases each). The CDR3 is 14 residues long. Trimming pared 5 bases from V and 2 bases from J, leaving 11 bases between. The germline V gene has CDR1 SGHNT and CDR2 YENEEA. The chain's CDR3 is CASSPGRVTDTQYF. CDR3 bases: TGTGCCAGCAGCCCGGGGCGCGTCACAGATACGCAGTATTTT. The full variable domain, its missing parts supplied by reference TRBV11-3 and TRBJ2-3, is EAGVVQSPRYKIIEKKQPVAFWCNPISGHNTLYWYLQNLGQGPELLIRYENEEAVDDSQLPKDRFSAERLKGVDSTLKIQPAELGDSAVYLCASSPGRVTDTQYFGPGTRLTVL.